These 10 T cell receptor beta chains came from one sample sequenced in a study of radiotherapy plus CTLA-4 blockade in lung cancer. Sequenced by immunoSEQ multiplex PCR; TCRdb stores in-frame clones only, minus some. Among tens of thousands of clones listed, around 69% were seen once. The sample consisted of peripheral blood, taken from a patient treated with radiotherapy plus ipilimumab. The receptors derive from a human donor with non-small cell lung cancer who had a complete response to radiotherapy plus ipilimumab.

This chain links TRBV27 with TRBJ2-7; maybe TRBD1 (6 bases). The CDR3 sequence is 13 residues long. Trimming left V 1 base short and J 6 bases short, with 10 bases between. Germline CDR1 MNHEY, CDR2 SMNVEV (reference sequence). This CDR3 is CASSLFGGLEQYF. As DNA, the CDR3 is TGTGCCAGCAGTTTATTTGGGGGCCTCGAGCAGTACTTC.

This chain links TRBV5-1 with TRBJ2-5, with D unresolved. The V gene's germline CDR1 is SGHRS and CDR2 YFSETQ. V was clipped by 1 base and J by 1 base, with 5 bases between them. The CDR3 is 13 amino acids. The CDR3 nucleotides are TGCGCCAGCAGCTTGCCGGGCCAAGAGACCCAGTACTTC. It translates to CASSLPGQETQYF.

The table lists this clone with a count of one. This chain uses TRBV4-3 with TRBJ2-7; D may be TRBD2 (6 bases). Per germline, CDR1 LGHNA and CDR2 YSLEER. CDR3 length: 18 residues. Trimming removed 0 bases at V and 0 bases at J, with 18 bases between. CDR3 in amino acids: CASSQESQGGTSSYEQYF. CDR3 in DNA: TGCGCCAGCAGCCAAGAATCCCAGGGAGGCACGAGCTCCTACGAGCAGTACTTC.

This clone was observed a handful of times. V usage is TRBV10-1 and J usage is TRBJ1-4, with D possibly TRBD1 on 5 matching bases. The CDR3 has 14 amino acids. CDR1 WNHNN and CDR2 SYGVQD come from the germline V gene (reference sequence). V was trimmed by 0 bases and J by 5 bases, leaving 7 bases between them. CDR3 nucleotide sequence: TGCGCCAGCAGTGAGTCGCGGGGGAATGAAAAACTGTTTTTT. It translates to CASSESRGNEKLFF.

The chain employs TRBV5-1 and TRBJ1-4; TRBD1 agrees at 7 bases. Germline CDR1 reads SGHRS; CDR2 reads YFSETQ. V shed 5 bases, J shed 5 bases, and the junction held 12 bases outside the gene matches. This CDR3 is 16 amino acids long. In nucleotides, the CDR3 is TGCGCCAGCAGTTTGCGCGTACAGGGGAGGAATGAAAAACTGTTTTTT. Protein: CASSLRVQGRNEKLFF.

The rearrangement links TRBV4-2 to TRBJ2-3; 7 nucleotides line up with TRBD2. This CDR3 region has 18 residues. Trimming cost V 2 bases and J 0 bases; bases outside gene matches: 11. Looked up from germline, CDR1 is LGHNA and CDR2 is YNFKEQ. CDR3 loop: CASSQIQRGFTSTDTQYF. Written as DNA, the CDR3 is TGTGCCAGCAGCCAAATCCAGCGGGGCTTTACTAGCACAGATACGCAGTATTTT.

This chain links TRBV7-2 with TRBJ2-3; unclear D gene. Germline V CDR1 and CDR2: SGHTA, FQGNSA. Between the trimmed V and J ends, which lost 8 bases and 2 bases, there was a span of 8 bases. The CDR3 contains 12 residues. The CDR3 nucleotides read TGTGCCAGCGGAGATTACACAGATACGCAGTATTTT. As protein: CASGDYTDTQYF.

V usage is TRBV19 and J usage is TRBJ2-1; 7 positions match TRBD1. The germline V gene encodes CDR1 LNHDA and CDR2 SQIVND (reference sequence). V lost 5 bases, J lost 8 bases, and 9 bases stayed unmatched. CDR3 length equals 14 residues. CDR3 nucleotide sequence: TGTGCCAGTAGTCTGGGACAGCCCCGGGATGAGCAGTTCTTC. Residues: CASSLGQPRDEQFF.

The chain employs TRBV19 and TRBJ1-5, with D possibly matching TRBD1 (6 bases). Trimming stripped 5 bases from V and 2 bases from J, with 13 bases between. This CDR3 region has 15 residues. Germline V gives CDR1 LNHDA, CDR2 SQIVND (reference sequence). Written as DNA, the CDR3 is TGTGCCAGTAGTCGACGGGACACCGGCAATCAGCCCCAGCATTTT. It encodes CASSRRDTGNQPQHF. Combining the CDR3 with reference TRBV19 and TRBJ1-5 gives the whole variable domain DGGITQSPKYLFRKEGQNVTLSCEQNLNHDAMYWYRQDPGQGLRLIYYSQIVNDFQKGDIAEGYSVSREKKESFPLTVTSAQKNPTAFYLCASSRRDTGNQPQHFGDGTRLSIL.

This sequence joins TRBV19 and TRBJ1-5, with D possibly being TRBD1 (6 bases). V lost 11 bases and J 6 bases, leaving 23 bases between the germline ends. Germline lookup yields CDR1 LNHDA and CDR2 SQIVND (reference sequence). The CDR3 length is 15 residues. The DNA for the CDR3 is TGTGCCGCCGGGGGGAGGGGGTATACAGGTCAGCCCCAGCATTTT. Translated, it gives CAAGGRGYTGQPQHF.